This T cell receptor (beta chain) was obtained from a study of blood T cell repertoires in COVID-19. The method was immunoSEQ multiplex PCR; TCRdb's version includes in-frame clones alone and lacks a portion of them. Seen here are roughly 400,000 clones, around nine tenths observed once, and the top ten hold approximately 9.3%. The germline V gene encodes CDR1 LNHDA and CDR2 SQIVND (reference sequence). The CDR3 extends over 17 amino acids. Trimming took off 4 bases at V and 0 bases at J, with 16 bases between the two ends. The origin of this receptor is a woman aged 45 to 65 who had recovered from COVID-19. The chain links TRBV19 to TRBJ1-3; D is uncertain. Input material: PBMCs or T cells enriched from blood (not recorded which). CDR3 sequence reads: CASSKVGQRNSGNTIYF. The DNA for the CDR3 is TGTGCCAGTAGTAAGGTGGGCCAGAGAAACTCTGGAAACACCATATATTTT.